Listed below are T cell receptor beta chains from one sample, sequenced in a study of cytomegalovirus exposure and HLA in healthy donors. Generated by immunoSEQ multiplex PCR, the TCRdb table keeps only in-frame clones and is missing some. The sample shows around 170,000 clones, around 80% of them seen only once. The source material was PBMCs. The receptors come from a woman aged 45-65 years in good health and CMV-seronegative. Each CDR3 is given without its conserved first and last residue.

V gene: TRBV7-3
J gene: TRBJ2-1
CDR3 protein: ASSPRTSGSRNEQF

V gene: TRBV6-5
J gene: TRBJ1-4
CDR3 protein: ASARQGVGEKLF

V gene: TRBV28
J gene: TRBJ1-2
CDR3 protein: ASSLAQGGKNYGYT

V gene: TRBV2
J gene: TRBJ2-7
CDR3 protein: ASSEGDYYEQY

V gene: TRBV28
J gene: TRBJ2-1
CDR3 protein: ASSSAGGDEQF

V gene: TRBV10-3
J gene: TRBJ2-1
CDR3 protein: AISGKDGGLNNEQF

V gene: TRBV18
J gene: TRBJ2-1
CDR3 protein: ASSPPSGRSYEQF

V gene: TRBV5-1
J gene: TRBJ2-5
CDR3 protein: ACRVGGGAVETQY

V gene: TRBV11-2
J gene: TRBJ2-3
CDR3 protein: ASRAISGRSTDTQY

V gene: TRBV5-1
J gene: TRBJ2-3
CDR3 protein: ASSLAQGADTQY

V gene: TRBV18
J gene: TRBJ1-5
CDR3 protein: ASSRGTGTTYSNQPQH

V gene: TRBV2
J gene: TRBJ2-2
CDR3 protein: ASANPLRTGELF

V gene: TRBV20-1
J gene: TRBJ2-3
CDR3 protein: SARWGGRQY

V gene: TRBV5-1
J gene: -
CDR3 protein: ASSLVGPPYEQY

V gene: TRBV11-1
J gene: -
CDR3 protein: ASSLAREGGYEQY

V gene: TRBV7-3
J gene: TRBJ2-7
CDR3 protein: ASSLAPASAEREQY

V gene: TRBV6-6
J gene: TRBJ2-7
CDR3 protein: ASSYPGQGTREQY

V gene: TRBV18
J gene: TRBJ2-5
CDR3 protein: ASSQIGEGQKTQY

V gene: TRBV18
J gene: TRBJ2-1
CDR3 protein: ASSPDRDLAYNEQF

V gene: TRBV27
J gene: TRBJ1-5
CDR3 protein: ASSPRTGSVSNQPQH

V gene: TRBV5-1
J gene: TRBJ2-5
CDR3 protein: ASSHPTSVVVRETQY

V gene: TRBV5-1
J gene: TRBJ1-2
CDR3 protein: ASSLGSAGSYGYT

V gene: TRBV9
J gene: TRBJ2-5
CDR3 protein: ASSVGPGLAGGYQETQY

V gene: TRBV5-4
J gene: TRBJ2-1
CDR3 protein: ASSLGGTGSNEQF

V gene: TRBV15
J gene: TRBJ2-3
CDR3 protein: ATSRGTSRSTDTQY